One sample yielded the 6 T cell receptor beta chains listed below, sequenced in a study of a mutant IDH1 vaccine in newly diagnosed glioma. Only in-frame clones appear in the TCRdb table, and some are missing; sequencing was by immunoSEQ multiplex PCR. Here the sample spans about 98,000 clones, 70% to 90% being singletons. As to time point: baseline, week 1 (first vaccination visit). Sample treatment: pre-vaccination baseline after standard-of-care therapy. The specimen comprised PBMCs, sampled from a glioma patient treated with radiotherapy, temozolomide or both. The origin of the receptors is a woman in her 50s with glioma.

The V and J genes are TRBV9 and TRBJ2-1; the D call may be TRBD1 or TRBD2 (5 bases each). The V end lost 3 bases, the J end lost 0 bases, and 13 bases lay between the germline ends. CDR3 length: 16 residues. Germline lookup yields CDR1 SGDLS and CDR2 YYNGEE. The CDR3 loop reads CASSARGTGSYNEQFF. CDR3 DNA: TGTGCCAGCAGCGCGAGGGGAACGGGCTCCTACAATGAGCAGTTCTTC. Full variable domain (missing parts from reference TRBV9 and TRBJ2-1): DSGVTQTPKHLITATGQRVTLRCSPRSGDLSVYWYQQSLDQGLQFLIQYYNGEERAKGNILERFSAQQFPDLHSELNLSSLELGDSALYFCASSARGTGSYNEQFFGPGTRLTVL.

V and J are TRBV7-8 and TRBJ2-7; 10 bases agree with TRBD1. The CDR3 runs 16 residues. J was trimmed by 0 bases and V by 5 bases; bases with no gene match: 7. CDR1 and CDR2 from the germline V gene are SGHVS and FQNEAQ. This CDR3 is CASSLPGQGSSYEQYF. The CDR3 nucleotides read TGTGCCAGCAGCCTGCCGGGACAGGGGAGCTCCTACGAGCAGTACTTC.

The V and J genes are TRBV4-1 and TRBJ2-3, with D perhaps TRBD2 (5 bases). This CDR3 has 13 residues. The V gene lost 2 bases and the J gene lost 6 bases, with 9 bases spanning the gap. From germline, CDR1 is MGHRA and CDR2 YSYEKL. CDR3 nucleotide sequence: TGCGCCAGCAGCCAATTACCTAGCGATACGCAGTATTTT. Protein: CASSQLPSDTQYF.

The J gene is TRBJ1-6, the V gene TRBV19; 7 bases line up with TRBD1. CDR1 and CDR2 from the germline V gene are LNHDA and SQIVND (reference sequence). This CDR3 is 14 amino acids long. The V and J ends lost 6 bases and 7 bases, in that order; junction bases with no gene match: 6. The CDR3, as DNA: TGTGCCAGTAGGCCGGGACAGCAGAATTCACCCCTCCACTTT. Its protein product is CASRPGQQNSPLHF.

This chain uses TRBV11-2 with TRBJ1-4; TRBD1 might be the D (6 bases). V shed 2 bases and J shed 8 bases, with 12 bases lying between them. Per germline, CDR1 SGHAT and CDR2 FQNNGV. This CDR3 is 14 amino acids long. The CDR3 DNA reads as TGTGCCAGCAGCTTAAGGGGGAGGGACGAAAAACTGTTTTTT. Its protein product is CASSLRGRDEKLFF.

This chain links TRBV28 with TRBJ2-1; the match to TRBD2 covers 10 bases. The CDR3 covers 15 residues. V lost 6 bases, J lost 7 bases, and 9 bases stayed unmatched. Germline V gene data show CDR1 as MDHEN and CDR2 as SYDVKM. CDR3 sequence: CASRPGAGGRNEQFF. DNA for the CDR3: TGTGCCAGCAGACCGGGAGCGGGAGGGCGGAATGAGCAGTTCTTC.